Listed below are T cell receptor beta chains from one sample, sequenced in a study of identical twins. TCRdb ran MiXCR on the 5' RACE reads and lists one entry per CDR3 protein. The data show about 520,000 distinct CDR3 sequences, roughly a fifth seen once. The same specimen was also included in a second study, on T cells expressing NK-cell markers.

Sequencing used CD4+ T cells sorted from blood. The source of these receptors is a woman younger than 30 in good health. Both conserved end residues are part of each CDR3. A D gene is named only where the DNA matches it firmly. The size entry is marked missing in some rows and otherwise reads once, few, many or a size class.

len	j_gene	d_gene	abundance	v_gene	CDR3aa	CDR3nt
12	TRBJ2-1	-	-	TRBV27	CASSKGGSEQFF	TGTGCCAGCAGTAAAGGTGGGAGTGAGCAGTTCTTC
14	TRBJ2-5	-	few	TRBV5-6	CASSLRAVQETQYF	TGTGCCAGCAGCTTGAGGGCCGTACAAGAGACCCAGTACTTC
15	TRBJ2-7	TRBD1	many	TRBV5-1	CASSPGDRITYEQYF	TGCGCCAGCAGCCCCGGGGACAGAATAACCTACGAGCAGTACTTC
15	TRBJ2-6	-	-	TRBV6-1	CASTRSLSGANVLTF	TGTGCCAGCACCCGCAGTCTCTCTGGGGCCAACGTCCTGACTTTC
15	TRBJ1-1	-	few	TRBV12-3/TRBV12-4	CASSLTGGGNTEAFF	TGTGCCAGCAGTTTAACGGGGGGAGGAAACACTGAAGCTTTCTTT
15	TRBJ1-2	-	many	TRBV6-1	CASSFTATLSNGYTF	TGTGCCAGCTCATTTACAGCGACTCTGAGCAATGGCTACACCTTC
15	TRBJ2-1	-	once	TRBV19	CASSERDFTYNEQFF	TGTGCCAGTAGCGAGAGGGACTTTACCTACAATGAGCAGTTCTTC
15	TRBJ2-3	-	few	TRBV6-1	CASSASGSYPDTQYF	TGTGCCAGTTCAGCTTCCGGAAGCTATCCAGATACGCAGTATTTT
15	TRBJ1-6	-	few	TRBV6-1	CASRLGQQADSPLHF	TGTGCCAGCAGACTTGGACAGCAAGCAGACTCACCCCTCCACTTT
15	TRBJ1-2	TRBD1	-	TRBV7-9	CASNDRQGGIDGYTF	TGTGCCAGCAACGATCGACAGGGGGGAATAGATGGCTACACCTTC
14	TRBJ2-1	TRBD2	-	TRBV28	CASSRSGDHNEQFF	TGTGCCAGCAGCCGTAGCGGGGACCACAATGAGCAGTTCTTC
14	TRBJ2-7	-	-	TRBV20-1	CSAPARGPGNEQYF	TGCAGTGCCCCGGCCCGAGGACCGGGGAACGAGCAGTACTTC
16	TRBJ2-5	TRBD2	few	TRBV4-3	CASSLRTSQRGETQYF	TGCGCCAGCAGCCTCCGGACTAGCCAAAGGGGAGAGACCCAGTACTTC
13	TRBJ2-7	-	-	TRBV20-1	CSASNLGGYEQYF	TGCAGTGCTAGCAATTTAGGGGGCTACGAGCAGTACTTC
13	TRBJ2-7	-	-	TRBV20-1	CSARVWATYEQYF	TGCAGTGCTAGAGTCTGGGCCACCTACGAGCAGTACTTC
16	TRBJ2-7	-	-	TRBV5-1	CASSRGADRSSYEQYF	TGCGCCAGCAGCCGGGGCGCTGACCGCAGCTCCTACGAGCAGTACTTC
14	TRBJ2-1	-	-	TRBV12-3/TRBV12-4	CASRPGHGGTEQFF	TGTGCCAGCAGGCCGGGTCATGGGGGGACTGAGCAGTTCTTC
11	TRBJ2-1	-	-	TRBV20-1	CSAHRYNEQFF	TGCAGTGCCCACCGCTACAATGAGCAGTTCTTC
17	TRBJ2-6	-	-	TRBV20-1	CCARDQGLGLRANVLTF	TGCTGTGCTAGAGATCAGGGGTTAGGCCTCCGGGCCAACGTCCTGACTTTC
11	TRBJ2-7	-	many	TRBV6-5	CASRRDYEQYF	TGTGCCAGCCGGCGGGACTACGAGCAGTACTTC
16	TRBJ2-3	TRBD2	-	TRBV5-1	CASSLSAGVSTDTQYF	TGCGCCAGCAGCTTATCAGCGGGGGTTAGCACAGATACGCAGTATTTT
17	TRBJ1-1	-	-	TRBV7-9	CASSFWGGRGRNTEAFF	TGTGCCAGCAGCTTTTGGGGGGGAAGGGGAAGGAACACTGAAGCTTTCTTT
14	TRBJ2-1	-	-	TRBV9	CASSVSGHFNEQFF	TGTGCCAGCAGCGTATCCGGACACTTCAATGAGCAGTTCTTC
13	TRBJ1-2	-	few	TRBV20-1	CSARPGEGNGYTF	TGCAGTGCTAGACCGGGGGAGGGAAATGGCTACACCTTC
19	TRBJ2-1	TRBD2	-	TRBV6-2/TRBV6-3	CASSYSPFGEREGENEQFF	TGTGCCAGCAGTTACTCCCCCTTTGGAGAGCGGGAGGGTGAGAATGAGCAGTTCTTC
14	TRBJ2-1	-	-	TRBV4-3	CASSQESRGNEQFF	TGCGCCAGCAGCCAAGAGTCCAGGGGTAATGAGCAGTTCTTC
13	TRBJ2-3	-	-	TRBV29-1	CSVERGGADTQYF	TGCAGCGTTGAAAGGGGCGGTGCAGATACGCAGTATTTT
17	TRBJ2-3	TRBD1	-	TRBV27	CASSRTGGGYSTDTQYF	TGTGCCAGCAGTCGGACAGGGGGGGGTTATAGCACAGATACGCAGTATTTT
17	TRBJ2-2	-	-	TRBV2	CASARSQPSQNTGELFF	TGTGCCAGCGCCCGGAGTCAGCCGAGCCAGAACACCGGGGAGCTGTTTTTT
15	TRBJ1-1	-	many	TRBV6-1	CASTPSGDRGTEAFF	TGTGCCAGCACCCCGTCGGGGGACCGGGGCACTGAAGCTTTCTTT
14	TRBJ1-1	-	-	TRBV6-5	CASSYVGGNTEAFF	TGTGCCAGCAGTTACGTTGGCGGGAACACTGAAGCTTTCTTT
15	TRBJ1-1	TRBD1	few	TRBV20-1	CSARGLGTADTEAFF	TGCAGTGCTAGAGGTTTAGGGACAGCGGACACTGAAGCTTTCTTT
13	TRBJ1-1	-	-	TRBV6-6	CASRVGRVTEAFF	TGTGCCAGCAGAGTTGGCAGGGTGACTGAAGCTTTCTTT
11	TRBJ2-7	-	few	TRBV29-1	CSVEGPREQYF	TGCAGCGTTGAAGGTCCCCGCGAGCAGTACTTC
17	TRBJ2-3	TRBD2	few	TRBV12-3/TRBV12-4	CASSWRLAGPGTDTQYF	TGTGCCAGCAGTTGGAGACTAGCGGGACCGGGTACAGATACGCAGTATTTT
15	TRBJ2-1	TRBD2	few	TRBV20-1	CSASSGLAGVNEQFF	TGCAGTGCTAGCTCCGGACTAGCGGGAGTTAATGAGCAGTTCTTC
16	TRBJ1-2	TRBD1	many	TRBV6-1	CASSRDRGSLFRGYTF	TGTGCCAGCAGTAGGGACAGGGGTTCCCTATTCAGAGGCTACACCTTC
13	TRBJ2-3	-	-	TRBV12-3/TRBV12-4	CASSLQHTDTQYF	TGTGCCAGCAGTTTACAGCACACAGATACGCAGTATTTT
15	TRBJ2-7	-	few	TRBV5-1	CASSLTWTDSYEQYF	TGCGCCAGCAGCCTGACCTGGACGGACTCCTACGAGCAGTACTTC
12	TRBJ1-1	-	-	TRBV4-3	CASSRGHTEAFF	TGCGCCAGCAGCCGGGGACACACTGAAGCTTTCTTT
12	TRBJ2-2	-	-	TRBV10-3	CASQRHTGELFF	TGTGCCTCACAGCGACACACCGGGGAGCTGTTTTTT
13	TRBJ2-7	-	many	TRBV3-1	CASSQSRVGEQYF	TGTGCCAGCAGCCAGTCACGGGTGGGCGAGCAGTACTTC
17	TRBJ2-2	TRBD2	once	TRBV5-1	CASSSPMLAGYTGELFF	TGCGCCAGCAGCTCGCCTATGCTAGCGGGGTACACCGGGGAGCTGTTTTTT
14	TRBJ1-1	-	-	TRBV9	CASSVGTANTEAFF	TGTGCCAGCAGCGTAGGGACGGCGAACACTGAAGCTTTCTTT
14	TRBJ2-7	-	few	TRBV20-1	CSARAGGRLKEQYF	TGCAGTGCTAGAGCGGGTGGGAGACTGAAAGAGCAGTACTTC
15	TRBJ2-6	-	many	TRBV12-3/TRBV12-4	CASSLRVTGANVLTF	TGTGCCAGCAGCCTGAGAGTAACTGGGGCCAACGTCCTGACTTTC
14	TRBJ2-7	-	few	TRBV20-1	CSAHPRGAGYEQYF	TGCAGTGCTCACCCTAGAGGGGCAGGCTACGAGCAGTACTTC
17	TRBJ2-3	TRBD2	many	TRBV12-3/TRBV12-4	CASSPPRGGGSTDTQYF	TGTGCCAGCAGCCCCCCACGCGGGGGGGGTAGCACAGATACGCAGTATTTT
14	TRBJ2-7	TRBD1	-	TRBV20-1	CSATLGTGAYEQYF	TGCAGTGCTACTCTTGGGACAGGGGCTTACGAGCAGTACTTC
13	TRBJ2-7	-	-	TRBV20-1	CSARVRYNSEQYF	TGCAGTGCTAGAGTGCGCTACAACTCGGAGCAGTACTTC
15	TRBJ1-4	TRBD1	-	TRBV7-9	CASSFGQGWREKLFF	TGTGCCAGCAGCTTCGGACAGGGCTGGAGGGAAAAACTGTTTTTT
11	TRBJ1-1	-	-	TRBV12-3/TRBV12-4	CAGSRGTEAFF	TGTGCCGGCAGTAGAGGCACTGAAGCTTTCTTT
14	TRBJ2-7	-	few	TRBV20-1	CSARGKRYSYEQYF	TGCAGTGCTAGAGGCAAGCGGTACTCCTACGAGCAGTACTTC